Below, 7 T cell receptor beta chains from the same sample are listed, as sequenced in a study of vaccination and CD4 T cells after COVID-19. Sequenced with the Oncomine TCR Beta short-read assay was DNA taken from cultured CD4+ T cells. After culture, CD4+ T cells served as the source for genomic DNA extraction. TCRdb recomputed calls from the PCR reads with MiXCR, one row per CDR3 protein. The profile shows some 11,000 distinct CDR3 sequences, under 35% of them singletons. This sample's treatment: approximately 9-day PBMC culture with coronavirus spike peptide pools or control peptides (ViraFEST assay). Harvesting of the unexposed donor's CD4+ T cells predated the COVID-19 pandemic (2011-2018). Antigens of these TCRs are unknown. Sequences were obtained from CD4+ T cells from blood, cultured in vitro. These receptors all come from a human donor in good health.

V gene TRBV2 combines with J gene TRBJ1-5; D may be TRBD1 (6 bases). The CDR3 has 15 amino acids. The germline gives CDR1 SNHLY, CDR2 FYNNEI. V lost 4 bases, J lost 0 bases, and 10 bases lay in between. CDR3 loop: CASSAQGPSNQPQHF. The CDR3 DNA sequence: TGTGCCAGCAGTGCACAGGGACCTAGCAATCAGCCCCAGCATTTT.

Relative to its sample, this clonotype is medium-sized. The chain links TRBV27 to TRBJ1-2; D gene ambiguous. In germline, CDR1 is MNHEY, CDR2 SMNVEV (reference sequence). This CDR3 region has 13 residues. V was trimmed by 6 bases and J by 0 bases, leaving 8 bases between them. The CDR3 here is CASRPLANYGYTF. The DNA for the CDR3 is TGTGCCAGCAGACCCCTGGCTAACTATGGCTACACCTTC.

This clonotype was observed a handful of times. The chain is built from TRBV5-4 and TRBJ2-1; 10 bases match TRBD2. In germline, CDR1 is SGHNT, CDR2 YYREEE (reference sequence). The CDR3 length is 15 residues. Losses at the gene ends were 5 bases for V and 4 bases for J; bases not matched to a gene: 6. CDR3 sequence: CASSRVAGGYNEQFF. DNA for the CDR3: TGTGCCAGCAGTCGGGTAGCGGGAGGATACAATGAGCAGTTCTTC.

Only a few counts were recorded for this clonotype. This sequence joins TRBV20-1 and TRBJ2-5, with D perhaps TRBD1 or TRBD2 (5 bases each). This CDR3 contains 15 residues. V lost 7 bases and J lost 2, with 20 bases in between. Germline values: CDR1 DFQATT, CDR2 SNEGSKA (reference sequence). This chain's CDR3 is CSGWGTGAQQETQYF. CDR3 sequence (DNA): TGCAGTGGCTGGGGGACCGGAGCACAACAAGAGACCCAGTACTTC.

This chain joins TRBV20-1 and TRBJ2-1, with 9 bases aligning to TRBD2. The ends lost 2 bases at V and 6 bases at J; junction bases unmatched: 11. The germline V gene encodes CDR1 DFQATT and CDR2 SNEGSKA (reference sequence). The CDR3 length is 16 residues. The DNA for the CDR3 is TGCAGTGCTAGAACCGCCACTAGCGGGCGGACCAATGAGCAGTTCTTC. Its translation: CSARTATSGRTNEQFF.

The rearrangement links TRBV29-1 to TRBJ1-1, with a tentative D call TRBD1 (6 bases). This CDR3 spans 12 amino acids. Trimming removed 8 bases at V and 8 bases at J, with 18 bases between. Germline CDR1 and CDR2: SQVTM and ANQGSEA. CDR3 in amino acids: CSSGAFTGEAFF. The CDR3 bases are TGCAGCTCGGGGGCTTTCACAGGGGAAGCTTTCTTT.

By sample share, this clonotype is medium-sized. This sequence joins TRBV7-2 and TRBJ1-6; no definite D call. Trimming left V 2 bases short and J 0 bases short, with 2 bases between. Germline-derived CDR1 and CDR2 are SGHTA and FQGNSA. The CDR3 consists of 14 residues. CDR3 in DNA: TGTGCCAGCAGCTTAACCTCCTATAATTCACCCCTCCACTTT. Translating it yields CASSLTSYNSPLHF.